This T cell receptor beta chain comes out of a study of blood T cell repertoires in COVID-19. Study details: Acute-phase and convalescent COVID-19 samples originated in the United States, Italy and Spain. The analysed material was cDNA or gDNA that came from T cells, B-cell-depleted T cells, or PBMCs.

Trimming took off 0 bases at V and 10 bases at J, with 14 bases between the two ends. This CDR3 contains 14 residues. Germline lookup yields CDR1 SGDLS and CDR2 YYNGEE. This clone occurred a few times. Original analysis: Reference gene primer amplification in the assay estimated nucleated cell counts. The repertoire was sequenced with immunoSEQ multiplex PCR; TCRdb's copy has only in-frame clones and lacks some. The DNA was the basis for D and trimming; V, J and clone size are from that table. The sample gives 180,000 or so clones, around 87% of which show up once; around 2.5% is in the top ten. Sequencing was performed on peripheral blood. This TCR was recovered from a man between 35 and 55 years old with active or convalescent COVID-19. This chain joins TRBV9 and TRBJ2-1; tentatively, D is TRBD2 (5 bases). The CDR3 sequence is CASSVEGGWAEQFF. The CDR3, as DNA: TGTGCCAGCAGCGTAGAAGGCGGGTGGGCCGAGCAGTTCTTC.